This T cell receptor (beta chain) was observed in a study of blood T cells in healthy people across ages. This clonotype appeared a few times. Together with a sample-barcoded 5' primer, a J-beta primer mix was included in a second PCR lasting about 7 to 11 cycles. TCRdb re-analysed the 5' RACE reads in MiXCR, keeping a single row per CDR3 protein. The top ten hold less than 2.5% of the sample, which has 2 million or so distinct CDR3 sequences, roughly 49% seen once. In germline, CDR1 is SGHRS, CDR2 YFSETQ. The CDR3 contains 15 residues. V shed 7 bases and J 3 bases; nucleotides not matched to a gene: 13.

The V and J genes are TRBV5-1 and TRBJ2-7, with 7 bases lining up with TRBD1. The sequencing input was blood. The clonotype originates from a woman aged 40 to 50 in good health. The CDR3 DNA reads as TGCGCCAGCCGTGCTTCAGGGGGACGGTACTACGAGCAGTACTTC. This translates into CASRASGGRYYEQYF.